The 6 T cell receptor beta chains below come from one sample, sequenced in a study of kidney transplant recipient with SARS-CoV-2 infection. MiXCR, applied by TCRdb to the reads, yields one record per CDR3 protein. The sample lists some 220,000 distinct CDR3 sequences, around 30% occurring once. The specimen was a blood sample, collected at baseline and on day 111 from a kidney transplant recipient. Receptor source: a young adult male patient who had COVID-19 and was a kidney transplant recipient. Some T cells may trace back to the graft donor.

Worth noting for this clonotype: This may come from a read error, since a much larger clone is one base off. The chain joins TRBV7-9 to TRBJ1-2; no clear D. Germline CDR1 and CDR2: SEHNR and FQNEAQ (reference sequence). CDR3 length: 15 residues. V lost 7 bases and J lost 8, with 23 bases in between. This CDR3 reads CASNLSPPEPWGYTF. The CDR3 DNA sequence: TGTGCCAGCAACTTGTCGCCACCCGAGCCGTGGGGCTACACCTTC.

In this sample, this clonotype turned up many times. CDR3 nucleotides: TGTGCCAGCAGTCGATATACGCCTCTCGAGTCGGGGCATGAAAAACTGTTTTTT. Its protein is CASSRYTPLESGHEKLFF. J is TRBJ1-4 and V is TRBV27; D possibly corresponds to TRBD1 (5 bases). The CDR3 covers 18 residues. The V gene's germline CDR1 is MNHEY and CDR2 SMNVEV (reference sequence). V lost 5 bases and J lost 6, with 25 bases in between.

This clonotype was counted many times. The chain couples TRBV18 to TRBJ1-2; D is possibly TRBD1 (5 bases). V was shortened by 0 bases and J by 2 bases, with 7 bases between the two germline ends. This CDR3 region has 14 residues. Germline CDR1 and CDR2: KGHSH and LQKENI. The CDR3 reads CASSPPSGNYGYTF. The CDR3 region has the DNA TGTGCCAGCTCACCACCGTCAGGGAACTATGGCTACACCTTC.

On this clonotype itself: A single base separates this from a much larger clone, so it may be a read error. V is TRBV11-2 and J is TRBJ2-1; possible D gene TRBD1, 5 bases. This CDR3 has 14 amino acids. V lost 0 bases, J lost 10 bases, and 13 bases lay in between. Germline V CDR1 and CDR2: SGHAT, FQNNGV. DNA for the CDR3: TGTGCCAGCAGCTTAGACACCAGGGAATACGAGCAGTTCTTC. Amino acids: CASSLDTREYEQFF. Drawing the rest from reference TRBV11-2 and TRBJ2-1, the complete variable domain is EAGVAQSPRYKIIEKRQSVAFWCNPISGHATLYWYQQILGQGPKLLIQFQNNGVVDDSQLPKDRFSAERLKGVDSTLKIQPAKLEDSAVYLCASSLDTREYEQFFGPGTRLTVL.

This clonotype has ten or more counts. The chain has TRBV6-6 and TRBJ1-3, with D perhaps TRBD1 (5 bases). Germline V CDR1 and CDR2: MNHNY, SVGAGI (reference sequence). V was cut by 0 bases and J by 3 bases, with 6 bases left in between. This CDR3 has 14 amino acids. CDR3 protein: CASSYSTDGNTIYF. The CDR3 DNA reads TGTGCCAGCAGTTACTCGACAGATGGAAACACCATATATTTT.

This clonotype was found many times. V is TRBV7-3 and J is TRBJ1-2; D call uncertain. The germline CDR1 and CDR2 sequences are SGHTA and FQGTGA. This CDR3 contains 13 residues. Trimming removed 5 bases from V and 7 bases from J, with 14 bases in between. Written as DNA, the CDR3 is TGTGCCAGCAGCCCAACCCGGGAAACTGGCTACACCTTC. Translated, it gives CASSPTRETGYTF.